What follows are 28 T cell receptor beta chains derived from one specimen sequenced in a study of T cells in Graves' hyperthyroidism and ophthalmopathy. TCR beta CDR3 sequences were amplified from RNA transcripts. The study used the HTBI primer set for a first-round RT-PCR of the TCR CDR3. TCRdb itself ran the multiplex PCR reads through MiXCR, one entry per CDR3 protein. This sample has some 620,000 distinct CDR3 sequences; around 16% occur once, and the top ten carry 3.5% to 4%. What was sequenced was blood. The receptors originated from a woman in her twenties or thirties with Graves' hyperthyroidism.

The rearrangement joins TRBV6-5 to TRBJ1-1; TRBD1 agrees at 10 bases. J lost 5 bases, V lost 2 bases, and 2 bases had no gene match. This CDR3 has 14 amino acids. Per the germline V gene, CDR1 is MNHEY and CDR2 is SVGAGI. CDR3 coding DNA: TGTGCCAGCAGTTACCGACAGGGGGCAACTGAAGCTTTCTTT. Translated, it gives CASSYRQGATEAFF.

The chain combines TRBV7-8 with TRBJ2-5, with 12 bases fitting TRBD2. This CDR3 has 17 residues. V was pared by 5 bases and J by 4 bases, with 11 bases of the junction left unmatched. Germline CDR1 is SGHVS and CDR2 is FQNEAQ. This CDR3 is CASSNRYTSGRRETQYF. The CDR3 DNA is TGTGCCAGCAGCAATCGATATACTAGCGGGAGGCGAGAGACCCAGTACTTC. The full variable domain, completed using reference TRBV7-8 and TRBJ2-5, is GAGVSQSPRYKVAKRGQDVALRCDPISGHVSLFWYQQALGQGPEFLTYFQNEAQLDKSGLPSDRFFAERPEGSVSTLKIQRTQQEDSAVYLCASSNRYTSGRRETQYFGPGTRLLVL.

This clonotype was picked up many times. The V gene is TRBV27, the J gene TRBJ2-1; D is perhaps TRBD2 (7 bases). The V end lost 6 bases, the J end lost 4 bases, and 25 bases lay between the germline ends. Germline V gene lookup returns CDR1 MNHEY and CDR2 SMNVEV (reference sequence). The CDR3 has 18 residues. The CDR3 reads CASSGGRGYRWIYNEQFF. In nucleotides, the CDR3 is TGTGCCAGCAGCGGGGGGCGAGGCTACCGTTGGATATACAATGAGCAGTTCTTC.

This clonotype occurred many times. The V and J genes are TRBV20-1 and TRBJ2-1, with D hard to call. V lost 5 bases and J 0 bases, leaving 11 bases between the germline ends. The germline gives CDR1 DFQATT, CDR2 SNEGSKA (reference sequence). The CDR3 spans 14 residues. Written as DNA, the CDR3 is TGCAGTGCTCTGAGGCGAAGCTCCTACAATGAGCAGTTCTTC. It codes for CSALRRSSYNEQFF.

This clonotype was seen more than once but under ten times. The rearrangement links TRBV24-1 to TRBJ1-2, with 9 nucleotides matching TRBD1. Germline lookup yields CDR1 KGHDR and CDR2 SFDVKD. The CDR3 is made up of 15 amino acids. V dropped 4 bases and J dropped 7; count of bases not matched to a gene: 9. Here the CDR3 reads CATSERGQGLGGYTF. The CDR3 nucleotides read TGTGCCACCAGTGAAAGGGGACAGGGACTTGGTGGCTACACCTTC.

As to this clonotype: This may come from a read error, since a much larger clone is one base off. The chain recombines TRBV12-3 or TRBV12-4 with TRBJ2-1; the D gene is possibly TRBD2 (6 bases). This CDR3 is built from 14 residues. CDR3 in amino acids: CTSSLTGLDPEQFF. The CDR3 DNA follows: TGTACCAGCAGTCTGACGGGACTCGACCCAGAGCAGTTCTTC.

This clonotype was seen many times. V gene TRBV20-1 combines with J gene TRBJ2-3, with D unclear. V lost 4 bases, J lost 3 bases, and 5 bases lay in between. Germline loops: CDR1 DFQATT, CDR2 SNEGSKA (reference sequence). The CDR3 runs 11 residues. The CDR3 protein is CSATMTDTQYF. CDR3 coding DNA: TGCAGTGCTACAATGACAGATACGCAGTATTTT.

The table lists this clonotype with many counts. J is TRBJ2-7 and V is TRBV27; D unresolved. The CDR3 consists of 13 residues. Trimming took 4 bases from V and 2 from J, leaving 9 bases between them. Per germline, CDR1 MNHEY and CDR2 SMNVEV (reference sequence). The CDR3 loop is CASSWATTYEQYF. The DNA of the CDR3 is TGTGCCAGCAGTTGGGCTACAACCTACGAGCAGTACTTC.

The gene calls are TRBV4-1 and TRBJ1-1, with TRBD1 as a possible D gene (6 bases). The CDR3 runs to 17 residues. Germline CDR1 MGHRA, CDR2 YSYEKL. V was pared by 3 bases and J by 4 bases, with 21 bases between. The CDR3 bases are TGCGCCAGCAGCCAGGAACCGGGACAATTCTTTGGCACTGAAGCTTTCTTT. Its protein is CASSQEPGQFFGTEAFF.

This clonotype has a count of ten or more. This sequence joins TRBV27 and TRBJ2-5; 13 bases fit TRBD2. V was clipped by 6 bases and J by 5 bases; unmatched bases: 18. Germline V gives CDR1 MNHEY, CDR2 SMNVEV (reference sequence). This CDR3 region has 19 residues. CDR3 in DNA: TGTGCCAGCAGATCCGGACACCGGGGACTAGCGGGATTCGGGGAGACCCAGTACTTC. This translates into CASRSGHRGLAGFGETQYF.

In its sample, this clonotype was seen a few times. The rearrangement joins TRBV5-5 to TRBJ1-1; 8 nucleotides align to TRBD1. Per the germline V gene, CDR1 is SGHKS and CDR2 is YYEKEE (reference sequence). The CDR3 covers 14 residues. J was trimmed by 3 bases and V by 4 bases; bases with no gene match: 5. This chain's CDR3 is CASSTRGRDTEAFF. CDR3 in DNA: TGTGCCAGCAGCACCAGGGGGCGCGACACTGAAGCTTTCTTT.

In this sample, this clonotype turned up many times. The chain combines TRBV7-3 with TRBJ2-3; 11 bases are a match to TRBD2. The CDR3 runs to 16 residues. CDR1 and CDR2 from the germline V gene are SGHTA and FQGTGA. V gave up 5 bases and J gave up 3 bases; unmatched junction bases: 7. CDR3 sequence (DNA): TGTGCCAGCAGCACATTAGCGGGAGGGGGGACAGATACGCAGTATTTT. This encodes CASSTLAGGGTDTQYF.

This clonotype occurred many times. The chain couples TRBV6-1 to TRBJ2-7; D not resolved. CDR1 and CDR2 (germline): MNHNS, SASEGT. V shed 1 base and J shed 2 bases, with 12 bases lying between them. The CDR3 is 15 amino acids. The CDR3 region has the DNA TGTGCCAGCAGTGAAGGCCTCGGTTACGCCTACGAGCAGTACTTC. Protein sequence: CASSEGLGYAYEQYF.

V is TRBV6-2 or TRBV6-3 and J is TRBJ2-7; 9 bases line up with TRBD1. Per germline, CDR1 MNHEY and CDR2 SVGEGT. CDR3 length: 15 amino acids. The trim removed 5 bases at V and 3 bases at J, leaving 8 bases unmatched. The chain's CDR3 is CASSKTGGPLYEQYF. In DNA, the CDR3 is TGTGCCAGCAGTAAGACAGGGGGTCCCCTCTACGAGCAGTACTTC.

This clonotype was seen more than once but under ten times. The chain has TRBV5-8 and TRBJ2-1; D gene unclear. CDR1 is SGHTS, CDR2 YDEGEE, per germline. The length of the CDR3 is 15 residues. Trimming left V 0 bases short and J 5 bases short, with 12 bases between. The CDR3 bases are TGTGCCAGCAGCTTGGATGGCAGGATAGACAATGAGCAGTTCTTC. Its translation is CASSLDGRIDNEQFF.

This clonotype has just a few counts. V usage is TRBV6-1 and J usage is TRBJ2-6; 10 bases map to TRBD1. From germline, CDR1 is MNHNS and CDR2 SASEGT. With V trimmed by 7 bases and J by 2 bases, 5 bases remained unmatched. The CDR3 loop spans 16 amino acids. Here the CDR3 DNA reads TGTGCCAGCAAAGGACAGGGGGGAACTGGGGCCAACGTCCTGACTTTC. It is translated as CASKGQGGTGANVLTF.

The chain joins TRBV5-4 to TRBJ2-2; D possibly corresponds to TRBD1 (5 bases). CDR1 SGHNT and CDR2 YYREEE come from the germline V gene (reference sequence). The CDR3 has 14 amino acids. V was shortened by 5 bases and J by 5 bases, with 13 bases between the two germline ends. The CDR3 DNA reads TGTGCCAGCAGGTCTCCTCAGGGAACCGGGGAGCTGTTTTTT. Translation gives CASRSPQGTGELFF.

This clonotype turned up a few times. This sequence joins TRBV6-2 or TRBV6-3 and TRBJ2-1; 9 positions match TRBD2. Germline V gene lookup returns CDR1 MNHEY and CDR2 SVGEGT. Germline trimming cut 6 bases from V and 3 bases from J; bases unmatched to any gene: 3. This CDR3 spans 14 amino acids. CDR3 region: CASRAGGVYNEQFF. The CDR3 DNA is TGTGCCAGCAGGGCGGGAGGGGTCTACAATGAGCAGTTCTTC.

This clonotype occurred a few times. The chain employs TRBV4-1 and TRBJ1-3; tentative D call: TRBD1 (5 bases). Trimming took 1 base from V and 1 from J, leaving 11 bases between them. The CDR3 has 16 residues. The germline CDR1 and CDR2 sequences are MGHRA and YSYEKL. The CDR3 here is CASSQVRGRSGNTIYF. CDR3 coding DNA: TGCGCCAGCAGCCAAGTGAGGGGAAGGTCTGGAAACACCATATATTTT.

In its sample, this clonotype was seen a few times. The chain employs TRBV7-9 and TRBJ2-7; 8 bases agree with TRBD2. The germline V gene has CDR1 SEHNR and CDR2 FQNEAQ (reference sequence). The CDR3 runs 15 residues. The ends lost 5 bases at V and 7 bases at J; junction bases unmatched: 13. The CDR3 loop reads CASSPRGGLFLEQYF. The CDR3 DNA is TGTGCCAGCAGCCCCCGGGGGGGGCTCTTCCTGGAGCAGTACTTC.

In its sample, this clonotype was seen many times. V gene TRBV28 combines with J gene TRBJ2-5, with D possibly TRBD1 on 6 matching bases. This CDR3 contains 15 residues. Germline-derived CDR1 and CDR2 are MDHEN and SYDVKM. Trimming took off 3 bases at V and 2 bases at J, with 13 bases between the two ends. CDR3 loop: CASSLIGTPQETQYF. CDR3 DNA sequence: TGTGCCAGCAGTTTGATTGGGACACCACAAGAGACCCAGTACTTC.

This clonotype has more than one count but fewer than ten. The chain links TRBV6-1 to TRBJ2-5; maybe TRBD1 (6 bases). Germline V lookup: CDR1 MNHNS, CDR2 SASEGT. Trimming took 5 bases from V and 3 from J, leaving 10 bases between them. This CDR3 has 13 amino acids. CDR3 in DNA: TGTGCCAGCAGTTCGGACAGCGAAGAGACCCAGTACTTC. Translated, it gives CASSSDSEETQYF.

The chain's CDR3 is CASSWGPEYEQYF. The CDR3 DNA follows: TGTGCCAGCAGCTGGGGGCCGGAATACGAGCAGTACTTC. The chain carries TRBV5-4 and TRBJ2-7, with a tentative D call TRBD1 (6 bases). The CDR3 totals 13 residues. V shed 3 bases and J shed 4 bases, with 11 bases lying between them. Germline-derived CDR1 and CDR2 are SGHNT and YYREEE (reference sequence).

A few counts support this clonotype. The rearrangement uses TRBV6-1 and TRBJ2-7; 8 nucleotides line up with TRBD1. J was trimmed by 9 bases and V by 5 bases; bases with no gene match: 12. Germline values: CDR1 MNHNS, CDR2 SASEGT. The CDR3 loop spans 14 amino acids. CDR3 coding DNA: TGTGCCAGCAGTTGGGGACAGGAAACCAACGGGCAGTACTTC. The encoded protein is CASSWGQETNGQYF.

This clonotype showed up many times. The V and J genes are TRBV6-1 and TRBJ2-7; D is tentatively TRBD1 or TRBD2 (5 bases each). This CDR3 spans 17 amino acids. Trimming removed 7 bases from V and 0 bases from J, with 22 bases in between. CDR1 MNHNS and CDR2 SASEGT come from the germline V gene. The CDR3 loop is CASKYSVGADLSYEQYF. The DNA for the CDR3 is TGTGCCAGCAAGTACAGTGTCGGGGCAGACCTCTCCTACGAGCAGTACTTC.

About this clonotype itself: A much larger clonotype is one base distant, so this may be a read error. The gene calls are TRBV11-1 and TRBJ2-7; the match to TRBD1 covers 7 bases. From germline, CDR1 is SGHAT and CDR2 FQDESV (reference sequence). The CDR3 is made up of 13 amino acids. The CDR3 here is CAGSSMTGSEQYF. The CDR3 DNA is TGTGCCGGCAGCTCAATGACAGGGAGCGAGCAGTACTTC. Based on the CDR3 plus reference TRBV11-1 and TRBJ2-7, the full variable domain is EAEVAQSPRYKITEKSQAVAFWCDPISGHATLYWYRQILGQGPELLVQFQDESVVDDSQLPKDRFSAERLKGVDSTLKIQPAELGDSAMYLCAGSSMTGSEQYFGPGTRLTVT.

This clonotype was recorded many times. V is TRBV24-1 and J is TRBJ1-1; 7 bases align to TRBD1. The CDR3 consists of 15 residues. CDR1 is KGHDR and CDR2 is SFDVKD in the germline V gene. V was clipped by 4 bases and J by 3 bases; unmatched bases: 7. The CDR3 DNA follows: TGTGCCACCAGTGACTCAGGAACAGGGGACACTGAAGCTTTCTTT. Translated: CATSDSGTGDTEAFF.

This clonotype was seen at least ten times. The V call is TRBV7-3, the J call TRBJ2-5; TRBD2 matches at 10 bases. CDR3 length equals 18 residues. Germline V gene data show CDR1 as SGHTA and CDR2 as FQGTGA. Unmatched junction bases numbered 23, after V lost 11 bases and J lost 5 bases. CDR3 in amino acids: CAAAEEAVEREGHETQYF. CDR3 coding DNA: TGTGCCGCAGCAGAAGAGGCTGTGGAGCGGGAGGGCCATGAGACCCAGTACTTC. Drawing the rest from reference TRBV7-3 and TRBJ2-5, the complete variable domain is GAGVSQTPSNKVTEKGKYVELRCDPISGHTALYWYRQSLGQGPEFLIYFQGTGAADDSGLPNDRFFAVRPEGSVSTLKIQRTERGDSAVYLCAAAEEAVEREGHETQYFGPGTRLLVL.